This T cell receptor (beta chain) derives from a study of blood T cell repertoires in COVID-19 (dated by TCRdb to 2018 to 2020). Describing the broader study: Samples covering the acute and convalescent phases of COVID-19 were provided by collaborators in the United States, Italy and Spain. The repertoires were made available in a free public database intended to serve as a resource for research on the immune response to SARS-CoV-2. A de-identified subject ID, COVID-19 status, age in years and sex were almost always included in the sample metadata. The prospective study material was composed of cDNA or gDNA derived from T cells, B-cell-depleted T cells, or PBMCs. The samples were drawn from the first 160 participants of the ongoing ImmuneRACE study and from some 1,300 subjects provided by 6 global collaborators. Where available, HLA class I and class II types were taken from metadata supplied by the sample provider and were not determined by assay-based typing. Deeply sampled blood TCRbeta repertoires from subjects exposed to, actively infected with, or recovered from COVID-19 were included in the dataset. General study outcomes and caveats: The amount of clinical and demographic metadata varied by source and participant and was provided uncurated.

On this clone: The clone's antigen remains unknown. Base qualities are not provided; no much larger clone lies one nucleotide away.

TCRbeta CDR3 regions were amplified from genomic DNA by means of the immunoSEQ Assay, a bias-controlled multiplex PCR. Turning to the authors' computational methods: The number of nucleated cells in each sample was estimated from the amplification of reference gene primers within the assay. To quantify the absolute abundance of each unique TCRbeta CDR3 rearrangement, sequence reads were collapsed and filtered. Productive Simpson clonality was computed per sample as the square root of Simpson's diversity index over productive rearrangements. The table comes from immuneACCESS by way of TCRdb, which keeps in-frame sequences with V and J called. Part of the clones is missing from these tables; in studies checked, under half for an unresolved V gene and the rest for unknown reasons. V and J calls and clone size follow that table, whereas D and trimming were derived from the DNA. The sample table shows around 72,000 clones, and around 86% are seen once. The ten largest account for 11% of the sample.

Collaborating institutions collected whole blood in K2EDTA tubes following their own protocols. Collaborator samples were shipped for TCRbeta analysis as frozen whole blood, isolated PBMCs, or DNA extracted from either sample type. This TCR was sampled from a man aged 65-85 years with active or convalescent COVID-19. The sample consisted of peripheral blood.

The DNA reads as follows: TGTGCCAGCTCACCACCGGGACTAGCGGGAGGTTCCTACAATGAGCAGTTCTTC. It translates as CASSPPGLAGGSYNEQFF. The chain is made from TRBV18 and TRBJ2-1; TRBD2 agrees with 15 junctional bases. Including the terminal cysteine and phenylalanine, the CDR3 comprises 18 residues. Just the 54-base CDR3 DNA is kept, in frame starting at base 1. V ends up 0 bases short and J 1 base short, with an unmatched junction base count of 1. The germline V gene encodes CDR1 KGHSH and CDR2 LQKENI.